One sample yielded the 25 T cell receptor beta chains listed below, sequenced in a study of blood T cell repertoires in COVID-19. Repertoires were generated with immunoSEQ multiplex PCR, while TCRdb's copy carries only in-frame clones and drops some. Among about 220,000 clones listed, about 79% were seen once. The sample taken for sequencing was PBMCs or T cells enriched from blood (not recorded which). These receptors came from a woman aged 60-70 years who had recovered from COVID-19.

The genes are TRBV7-9 and TRBJ2-7, with D perhaps TRBD1 (5 bases). V was trimmed by 0 bases and J by 6 bases, leaving 15 bases between them. The CDR3 spans 15 residues. Germline CDR1 and CDR2: SEHNR and FQNEAQ (reference sequence). This CDR3 reads CASSLAQGYNREQYF. CDR3 in DNA: TGTGCCAGCAGCTTAGCGCAGGGTTACAATCGCGAGCAGTACTTC.

This chain joins TRBV5-1 and TRBJ2-5, with 8 positions matching TRBD1. The CDR3 is made up of 14 amino acids. The V and J ends lost 7 bases and 5 bases, in that order; junction bases with no gene match: 10. Germline V CDR1 and CDR2: SGHRS, YFSETQ. The CDR3 DNA is TGCGCCAGCGGGGTCACGGACAGGGCCGAGACCCAGTACTTC. Protein product: CASGVTDRAETQYF.

This sequence joins TRBV2 and TRBJ2-7; the D gene is possibly TRBD1 (6 bases). Per germline, CDR1 SNHLY and CDR2 FYNNEI. The V end was cut by 6 bases, the J end by 2 bases, with 14 bases between. There are 14 residues in the CDR3. In nucleotides, the CDR3 is TGTGCCAGCAGCCCCAGGGACACCACCTACGAGCAGTACTTC. The encoded protein is CASSPRDTTYEQYF.

The genes are TRBV3-1 (or the pseudogene TRBV3-2) and TRBJ2-3, with D possibly TRBD2 on 6 matching bases. This CDR3 spans 15 amino acids. Trimming cost V 4 bases and J 1 base, with 12 bases left between them. From germline, CDR1 is LGHDT and CDR2 YNNKEL (reference sequence). This chain's CDR3 is CASSRWRDGTDTQYF. CDR3 in DNA: TGTGCCAGCAGCCGATGGCGGGACGGCACAGATACGCAGTATTTT.

The J gene is TRBJ2-3, the V gene TRBV3-1 (or the pseudogene TRBV3-2), with 14 bases aligning to TRBD2. The germline V gene encodes CDR1 LGHDT and CDR2 YNNKEL (reference sequence). The J segment lost 0 bases and the V segment lost 5 bases, leaving 4 bases of the junction unmatched. This CDR3 has 17 residues. The CDR3 spells CASSRGLAGDSTDTQYF. CDR3 in DNA: TGTGCCAGCAGCAGGGGACTAGCGGGAGACAGCACAGATACGCAGTATTTT.

The rearrangement links TRBV2 to TRBJ1-2; no firm D call. The CDR3 has 15 residues. Trimming shortened V by 2 bases and J by 0 bases, and 10 bases separated the two germline ends. Germline CDR1 is SNHLY and CDR2 is FYNNEI. This chain's CDR3 is CASSERTPPNYGYTF. CDR3 DNA: TGTGCCAGCAGTGAAAGGACTCCACCTAACTATGGCTACACCTTC.

The genes are TRBV29-1 and TRBJ1-1; D perhaps matches TRBD1 (5 bases). The ends were cut back, 1 base at V and 9 bases at J, with 15 bases in the middle. Germline loops: CDR1 SQVTM, CDR2 ANQGSEA. This CDR3 contains 13 residues. The CDR3 spells CSVEGQGLLQAFF. CDR3 in DNA: TGCAGCGTTGAAGGGCAGGGATTGCTACAAGCTTTCTTT.

The chain employs TRBV9 and TRBJ1-4; the match to TRBD1 covers 7 bases. CDR1 and CDR2 (germline): SGDLS, YYNGEE. Germline trimming cut 3 bases from V and 5 bases from J; bases unmatched to any gene: 7. CDR3 length: 15 residues. The DNA for the CDR3 is TGTGCCAGCAGCGCCCCCGGGACAGTCAATGAAAAACTGTTTTTT. It specifies CASSAPGTVNEKLFF.

V gene TRBV7-8 combines with J gene TRBJ1-1; TRBD1 is a possible D gene (6 bases). CDR1 and CDR2 from the germline V gene are SGHVS and FQNEAQ. The CDR3 totals 14 residues. V dropped 5 bases and J dropped 1 base, with 11 bases sitting between them. The CDR3 region has the DNA TGTGCCAGCAGCGTTGGGGGCCAGAACACTGAAGCTTTCTTT. Amino acid sequence: CASSVGGQNTEAFF.

This clone was picked up one time. V gene TRBV18 combines with J gene TRBJ2-5; TRBD1 is a possible D gene (5 bases). CDR3 length: 13 amino acids. Germline CDR1 and CDR2: KGHSH and LQKENI. Trimming took off 3 bases at V and 5 bases at J, with 10 bases between the two ends. The CDR3 DNA follows: TGTGCCAGCTCACCGGGGCGCAGCGAGACCCAGTACTTC. This encodes CASSPGRSETQYF.

The V call is TRBV29-1, the J call TRBJ2-7; D call uncertain. The CDR3 length is 13 residues. Germline-derived CDR1 and CDR2 are SQVTM and ANQGSEA. V was trimmed by 7 bases and J by 6 bases, leaving 19 bases between them. CDR3: CSASLDSFLEQYF. The DNA for the CDR3 is TGCAGCGCTTCCCTCGATAGTTTCCTCGAGCAGTACTTC.

CDR3 region: CASSEGSAAGNTIYF. In DNA, the CDR3 is TGTGCCAGCAGTGAAGGCAGTGCAGCGGGAAACACCATATATTTT. The rearrangement uses TRBV6-1 and TRBJ1-3, with no clear D. The CDR3 is made up of 15 amino acids. V lost 1 base to trimming and J lost 4 bases, with 11 bases between them. Germline V gives CDR1 MNHNS, CDR2 SASEGT.

This chain connects TRBV11-2 to TRBJ1-3, with 7 bases matching TRBD1. Per germline, CDR1 SGHAT and CDR2 FQNNGV. Trimming removed 5 bases from V and 2 bases from J; junction bases left unmatched: 6. The CDR3 totals 15 residues. CDR3 in DNA: TGTGCCAGCAGCCAGGACAGGCAGACTGGAAACACCATATATTTT. Protein product: CASSQDRQTGNTIYF.

This clone has only a few counts. V is TRBV25-1 and J is TRBJ1-6, with 10 bases fitting TRBD1. Germline V CDR1 and CDR2: MGHDK, SYGVNS. After removal of 4 bases from V and 9 bases from J, the junction contained 6 bases not matched to a gene. The CDR3 contains 15 residues. The CDR3: CASSADRGLGSPLHF. The CDR3 DNA follows: TGTGCCAGCAGTGCGGACAGGGGGTTGGGTTCACCCCTCCACTTT.

This clone was observed a handful of times. The CDR3 DNA reads as TGCAGTGCTAGTCCTTCCTTTAATAGCAATCAGCCCCAGCATTTT. This translates into CSASPSFNSNQPQHF. This chain uses TRBV20-1 with TRBJ1-5; D unclear. The length of the CDR3 is 15 residues. Germline CDR1 and CDR2: DFQATT and SNEGSKA (reference sequence). The V gene lost 3 bases and the J gene lost 0 bases, with 12 bases spanning the gap.

The chain recombines TRBV14 with TRBJ2-3, with 7 bases aligning to TRBD1. CDR1 and CDR2 (germline): SGHDN, FVKESK. V dropped 2 bases and J dropped 2; count of bases not matched to a gene: 13. There are 18 residues in the CDR3. CDR3 region: CASSQRYLGDRPTDTQYF. The CDR3, as DNA: TGTGCCAGCAGCCAACGATACCTAGGGGACAGACCCACAGATACGCAGTATTTT. The whole variable domain, remainder taken from reference TRBV14 and TRBJ2-3, is EAGVTQFPSHSVIEKGQTVTLRCDPISGHDNLYWYRRVMGKEIKFLLHFVKESKQDESGMPNNRFLAERTGGTYSTLKVQPAELEDSGVYFCASSQRYLGDRPTDTQYFGPGTRLTVL.

The chain couples TRBV6-4 to TRBJ2-2, with 10 bases matching TRBD2. Germline V gene lookup returns CDR1 MRHNA and CDR2 SNTAGT. The V gene end was trimmed by 7 bases and the J gene end by 4 bases; junction bases not matched to a gene: 9. CDR3 length: 16 residues. In DNA form, the CDR3 reads TGTGCCAGCAAACCCCTAGCGGGAGCGAGCACCGGGGAGCTGTTTTTT. Amino acids: CASKPLAGASTGELFF.

V is TRBV19 and J is TRBJ2-5, with D perhaps TRBD2 (5 bases). The CDR3 sequence is 13 residues long. Germline lookup yields CDR1 LNHDA and CDR2 SQIVND (reference sequence). V lost 5 bases and J lost 5, with 12 bases in between. The CDR3: CASSSGSGETQYF. As DNA, the CDR3 is TGTGCCAGTAGTTCGGGGTCCGGGGAGACCCAGTACTTC. Together with reference TRBV19 and TRBJ2-5, the CDR3 gives the full variable domain: DGGITQSPKYLFRKEGQNVTLSCEQNLNHDAMYWYRQDPGQGLRLIYYSQIVNDFQKGDIAEGYSVSREKKESFPLTVTSAQKNPTAFYLCASSSGSGETQYFGPGTRLLVL.

This clone was detected once. The rearrangement uses TRBV19 and TRBJ2-3; 10 positions agree with TRBD1. V shed 5 bases, J shed 4 bases, and the junction held 3 bases outside the gene matches. The CDR3 runs 14 residues. Germline V CDR1 and CDR2: LNHDA, SQIVND (reference sequence). This chain's CDR3 is CASSRDRGADTQYF. In DNA form, the CDR3 reads TGTGCCAGTAGTCGGGACAGGGGTGCAGATACGCAGTATTTT. The whole variable domain, remainder taken from reference TRBV19 and TRBJ2-3, is DGGITQSPKYLFRKEGQNVTLSCEQNLNHDAMYWYRQDPGQGLRLIYYSQIVNDFQKGDIAEGYSVSREKKESFPLTVTSAQKNPTAFYLCASSRDRGADTQYFGPGTRLTVL.

This clone was counted a single time. This sequence joins TRBV5-1 and TRBJ2-2; D is perhaps TRBD2 (6 bases). Per the germline V gene, CDR1 is SGHRS and CDR2 is YFSETQ. The V end was cut by 3 bases, the J end by 6 bases, with 18 bases between. CDR3 length: 16 residues. The CDR3 sequence is CASSSKEGSIAGELFF. CDR3 nucleotide sequence: TGCGCCAGCAGCTCGAAGGAGGGATCGATCGCCGGGGAGCTGTTTTTT. Drawing the rest from reference TRBV5-1 and TRBJ2-2, the complete variable domain is KAGVTQTPRYLIKTRGQQVTLSCSPISGHRSVSWYQQTPGQGLQFLFEYFSETQRNKGNFPGRFSGRQFSNSRSEMNVSTLELGDSALYLCASSSKEGSIAGELFFGEGSRLTVL.

The CDR3 nucleotides are TGTGCCAGCAGCGACGGGACTAAGGAGACCCAGTACTTC. It specifies CASSDGTKETQYF. The rearrangement links TRBV7-8 to TRBJ2-5; TRBD2 aligns across 7 bases. Germline V lookup: CDR1 SGHVS, CDR2 FQNEAQ. There are 13 residues in the CDR3. J lost 5 bases, V lost 5 bases, and 5 bases had no gene match.

Worth noting for this clone: Other DNA sequences in the sample encode the same CDR3. The chain couples TRBV5-1 to TRBJ1-2; TRBD1 aligns across 10 bases. Germline trimming cut 0 bases from V and 8 bases from J; bases unmatched to any gene: 7. CDR1 is SGHRS, CDR2 YFSETQ, per germline. The CDR3 spans 15 residues. CDR3 nucleotide sequence: TGCGCCAGCAGCTTGGGGGGGGGACAGGGGAGCGGCTACACCTTC. It specifies CASSLGGGQGSGYTF.

This clone was picked up a small number of times. CDR3 loop: CASRSGSWDTGELFF. The CDR3 region has the DNA TGTGCCAGTAGATCGGGGAGCTGGGACACCGGGGAGCTGTTTTTT. V and J are TRBV19 and TRBJ2-2; the D gene is possibly TRBD2 (5 bases). With 6 bases removed from V and 3 bases from J, the gap between germline ends came to 14 bases. CDR3 length equals 15 residues. Per the germline V gene, CDR1 is LNHDA and CDR2 is SQIVND (reference sequence). Combining the CDR3 with reference TRBV19 and TRBJ2-2 gives the whole variable domain DGGITQSPKYLFRKEGQNVTLSCEQNLNHDAMYWYRQDPGQGLRLIYYSQIVNDFQKGDIAEGYSVSREKKESFPLTVTSAQKNPTAFYLCASRSGSWDTGELFFGEGSRLTVL.

This rearrangement joins TRBV29-1 to TRBJ2-7; 8 bases are a match to TRBD2. Germline lookup yields CDR1 SQVTM and CDR2 ANQGSEA. The ends lost 4 bases at V and 2 bases at J; junction bases unmatched: 7. The CDR3 runs 14 residues. The CDR3 DNA sequence: TGCAGCGTTGTCCCCGGGACTAGTACCTACGAGCAGTACTTC. Translating gives CSVVPGTSTYEQYF.

The V and J genes are TRBV11-2 and TRBJ2-5, with 9 bases that match TRBD2. The trim removed 1 base at V and 4 bases at J, leaving 7 bases unmatched. Germline CDR1 is SGHAT and CDR2 is FQNNGV. The CDR3 is 16 amino acids. The CDR3 sequence: CASSLAAGGPSETQYF. CDR3 nucleotide sequence: TGTGCCAGCAGCTTAGCCGCGGGAGGGCCGTCAGAGACCCAGTACTTC.